This TCR beta chain was profiled in a study of cytomegalovirus exposure and HLA in healthy donors. Study overall: In an early release, HLA-typed donors contributed tens of millions of unique TCR sequences. General study results and limits: Later analysis associated a missense DCLRE1C variant with TCR beta V- and J-gene trimming. According to a later analysis, donors in an Asian-associated ancestry cluster reportedly had fewer N-insertions than the roughly 630-donor mean.

A word on this clone: The antigen is unknown.

The CDR3 is 16 residues long. Trimming took 5 bases from V and 0 from J, leaving 13 bases between them. Germline-derived CDR1 and CDR2 are SEHNR and FQNEAQ (reference sequence). The PCR used 60 Vbeta and 13 Jbeta primers. Profiling relied on immunoSEQ multiplex PCR, and the TCRdb table lists in-frame clones only, not all of them. Of a few hundred thousand clones listed, 70% to 80% are singletons. The specimen was PBMCs. This chain joins TRBV7-9 and TRBJ1-4; D perhaps matches TRBD1 (5 bases). The source is a young woman in good health and CMV-seronegative. CDR3 sequence (DNA): TGTGCCAGCAGCCCCAGGGTTTCGGCAACTAATGAAAAACTGTTTTTT. Protein sequence: CASSPRVSATNEKLFF.